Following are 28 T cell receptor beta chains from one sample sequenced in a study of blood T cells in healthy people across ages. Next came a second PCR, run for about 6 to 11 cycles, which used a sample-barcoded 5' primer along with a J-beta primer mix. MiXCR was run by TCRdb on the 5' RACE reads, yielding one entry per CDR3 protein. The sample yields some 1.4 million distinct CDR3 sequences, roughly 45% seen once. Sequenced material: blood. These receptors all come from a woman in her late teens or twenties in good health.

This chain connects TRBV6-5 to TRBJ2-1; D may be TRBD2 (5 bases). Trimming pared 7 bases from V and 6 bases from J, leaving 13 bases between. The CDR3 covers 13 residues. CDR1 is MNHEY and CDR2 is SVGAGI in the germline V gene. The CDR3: CASTAGVGNEQFF. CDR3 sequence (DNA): TGTGCCAGCACCGCCGGGGTTGGCAATGAGCAGTTCTTC.

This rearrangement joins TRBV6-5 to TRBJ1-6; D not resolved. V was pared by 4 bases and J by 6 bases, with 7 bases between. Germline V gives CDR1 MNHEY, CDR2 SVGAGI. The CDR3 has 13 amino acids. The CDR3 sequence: CASSWTSNSPLHF. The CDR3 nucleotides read TGTGCCAGCAGTTGGACCAGTAATTCACCCCTCCACTTT.

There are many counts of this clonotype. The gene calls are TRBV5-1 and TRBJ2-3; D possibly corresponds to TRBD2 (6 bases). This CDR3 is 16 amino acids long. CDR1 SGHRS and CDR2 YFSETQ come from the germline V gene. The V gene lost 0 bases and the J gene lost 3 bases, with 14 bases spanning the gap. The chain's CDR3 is CASSLGRLDPTDTQYF. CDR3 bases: TGCGCCAGCAGCTTGGGCCGACTAGACCCTACAGATACGCAGTATTTT.

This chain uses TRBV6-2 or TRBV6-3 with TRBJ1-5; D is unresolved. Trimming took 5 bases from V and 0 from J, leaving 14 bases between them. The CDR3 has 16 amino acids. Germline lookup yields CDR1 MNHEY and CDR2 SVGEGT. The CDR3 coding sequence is TGTGCCAGCAGTCCCTCCGCCACAGCTAGCAATCAGCCCCAGCATTTT. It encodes CASSPSATASNQPQHF.

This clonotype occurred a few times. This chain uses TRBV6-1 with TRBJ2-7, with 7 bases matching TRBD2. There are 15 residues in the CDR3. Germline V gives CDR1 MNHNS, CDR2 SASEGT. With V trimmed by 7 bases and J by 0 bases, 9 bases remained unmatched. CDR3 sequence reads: CASMRERDYSYEQYF. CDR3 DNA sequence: TGTGCCAGCATGAGGGAGAGGGACTACTCCTACGAGCAGTACTTC.

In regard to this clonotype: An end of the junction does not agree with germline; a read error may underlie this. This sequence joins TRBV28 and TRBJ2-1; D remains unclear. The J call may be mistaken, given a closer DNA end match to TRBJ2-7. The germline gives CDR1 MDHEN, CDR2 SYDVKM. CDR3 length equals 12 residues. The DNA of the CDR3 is TGTGCCGGCAGTTTGGCGGTGTCCGAGCAGTACTTC. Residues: CAGSLAVSEQYF.

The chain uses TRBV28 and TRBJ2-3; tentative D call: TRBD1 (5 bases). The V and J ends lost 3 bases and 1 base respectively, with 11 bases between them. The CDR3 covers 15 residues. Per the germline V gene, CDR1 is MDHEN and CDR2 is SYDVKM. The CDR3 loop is CASSLTVRGTDTQYF. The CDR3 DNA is TGTGCCAGCAGTTTGACAGTACGGGGCACAGATACGCAGTATTTT.

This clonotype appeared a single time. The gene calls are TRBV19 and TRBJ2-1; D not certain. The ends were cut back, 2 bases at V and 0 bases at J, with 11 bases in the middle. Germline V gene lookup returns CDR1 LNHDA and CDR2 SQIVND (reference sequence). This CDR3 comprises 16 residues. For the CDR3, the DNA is TGTGCCAGTAGTATAAGAAGACATAGCTCCTACAATGAGCAGTTCTTC. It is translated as CASSIRRHSSYNEQFF.

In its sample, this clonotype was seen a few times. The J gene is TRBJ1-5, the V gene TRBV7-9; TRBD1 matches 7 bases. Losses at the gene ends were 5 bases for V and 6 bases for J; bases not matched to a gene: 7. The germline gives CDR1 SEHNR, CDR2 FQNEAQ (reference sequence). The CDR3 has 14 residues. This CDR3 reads CASSLGQAAQPQHF. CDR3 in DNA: TGTGCCAGCAGCCTCGGACAGGCGGCTCAGCCCCAGCATTTT.

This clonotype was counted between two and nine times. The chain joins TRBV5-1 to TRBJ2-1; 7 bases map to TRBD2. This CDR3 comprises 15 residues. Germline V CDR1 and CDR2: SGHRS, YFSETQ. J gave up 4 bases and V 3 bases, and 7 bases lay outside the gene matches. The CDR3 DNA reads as TGCGCCAGCAGCTGGACGGGAGGAAGGTACAATGAGCAGTTCTTC. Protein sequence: CASSWTGGRYNEQFF.

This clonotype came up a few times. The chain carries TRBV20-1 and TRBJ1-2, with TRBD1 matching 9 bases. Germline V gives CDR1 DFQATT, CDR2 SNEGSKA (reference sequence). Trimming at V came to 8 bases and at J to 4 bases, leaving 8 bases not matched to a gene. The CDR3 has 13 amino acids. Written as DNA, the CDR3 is TGCAGTCCTAACAGGGGGCGTAGCTATGGCTACACCTTC. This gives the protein CSPNRGRSYGYTF.

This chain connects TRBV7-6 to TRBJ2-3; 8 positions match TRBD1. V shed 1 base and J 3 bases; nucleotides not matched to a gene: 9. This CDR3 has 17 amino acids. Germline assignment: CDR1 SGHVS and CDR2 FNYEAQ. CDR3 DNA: TGTGCCAGCAGCTTAGGGGGGACAGGAGGAAGAACAGATACGCAGTATTTT. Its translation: CASSLGGTGGRTDTQYF.

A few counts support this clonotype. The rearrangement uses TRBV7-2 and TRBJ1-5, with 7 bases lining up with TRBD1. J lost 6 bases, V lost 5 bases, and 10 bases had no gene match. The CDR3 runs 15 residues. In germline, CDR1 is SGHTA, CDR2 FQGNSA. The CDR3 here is CASSEDPGGGQPQHF. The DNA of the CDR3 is TGTGCCAGCAGCGAAGACCCAGGGGGAGGTCAGCCCCAGCATTTT.

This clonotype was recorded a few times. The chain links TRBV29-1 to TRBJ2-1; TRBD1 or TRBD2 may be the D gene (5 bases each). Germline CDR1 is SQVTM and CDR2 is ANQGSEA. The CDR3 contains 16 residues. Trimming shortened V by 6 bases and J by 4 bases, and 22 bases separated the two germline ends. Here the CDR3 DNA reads TGCAGCGTCACCGTCCGGTGGGCCAGGGAGTACAATGAGCAGTTCTTC. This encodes CSVTVRWAREYNEQFF.

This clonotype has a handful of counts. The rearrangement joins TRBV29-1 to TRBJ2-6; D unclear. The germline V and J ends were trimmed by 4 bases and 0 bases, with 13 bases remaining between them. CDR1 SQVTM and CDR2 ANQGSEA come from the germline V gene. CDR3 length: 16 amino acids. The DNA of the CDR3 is TGCAGCGTTGTGGGCAGGACCAGCTCTGGGGCCAACGTCCTGACTTTC. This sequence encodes CSVVGRTSSGANVLTF.

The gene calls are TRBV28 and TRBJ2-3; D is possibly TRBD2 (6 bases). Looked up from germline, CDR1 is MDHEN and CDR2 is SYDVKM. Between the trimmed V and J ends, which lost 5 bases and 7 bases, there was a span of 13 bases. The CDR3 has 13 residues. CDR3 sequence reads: CASSPGGPHTQYF. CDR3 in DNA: TGTGCCAGCAGTCCCGGAGGGCCACATACGCAGTATTTT.

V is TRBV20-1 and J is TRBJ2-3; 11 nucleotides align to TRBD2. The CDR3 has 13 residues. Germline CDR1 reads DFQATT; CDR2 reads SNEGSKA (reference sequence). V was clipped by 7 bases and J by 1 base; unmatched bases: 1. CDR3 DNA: TGCAGTGTTAGCGGGGGGGGCACAGATACGCAGTATTTT. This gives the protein CSVSGGGTDTQYF.

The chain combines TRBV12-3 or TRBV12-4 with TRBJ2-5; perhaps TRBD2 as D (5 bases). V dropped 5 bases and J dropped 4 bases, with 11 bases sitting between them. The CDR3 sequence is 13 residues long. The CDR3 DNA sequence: TGTGCCAGCAGTCGAACTGAGGGAGAGACCCAGTACTTC. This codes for CASSRTEGETQYF.

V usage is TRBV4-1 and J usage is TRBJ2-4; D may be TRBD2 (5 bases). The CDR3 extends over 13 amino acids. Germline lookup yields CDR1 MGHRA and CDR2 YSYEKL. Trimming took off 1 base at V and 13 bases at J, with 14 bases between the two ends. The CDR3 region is CASSQGFGKPQYF. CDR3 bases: TGCGCCAGCAGCCAAGGGTTCGGGAAGCCCCAGTACTTC.

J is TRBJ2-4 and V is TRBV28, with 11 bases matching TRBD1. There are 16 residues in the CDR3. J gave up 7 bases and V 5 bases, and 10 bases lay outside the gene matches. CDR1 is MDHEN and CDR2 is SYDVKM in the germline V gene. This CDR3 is CASSPPWDRGINIQYF. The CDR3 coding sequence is TGTGCCAGCAGTCCCCCATGGGACAGGGGGATTAACATTCAGTACTTC.

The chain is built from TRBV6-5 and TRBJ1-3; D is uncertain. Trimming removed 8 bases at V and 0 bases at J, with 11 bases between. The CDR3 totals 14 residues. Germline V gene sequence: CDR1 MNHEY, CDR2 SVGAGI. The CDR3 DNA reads TGTGCCAGCCGTGCCGCGACCTCTGGAAACACCATATATTTT. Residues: CASRAATSGNTIYF.

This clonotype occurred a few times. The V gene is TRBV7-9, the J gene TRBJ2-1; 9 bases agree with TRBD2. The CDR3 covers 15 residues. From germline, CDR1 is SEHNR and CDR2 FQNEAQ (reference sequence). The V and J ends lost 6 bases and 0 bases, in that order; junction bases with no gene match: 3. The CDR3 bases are TGTGCCAGCAGACATAGCGGGAGCTCCTACAATGAGCAGTTCTTC. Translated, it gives CASRHSGSSYNEQFF. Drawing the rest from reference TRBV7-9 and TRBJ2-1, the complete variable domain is DTGVSQNPRHKITKRGQNVTFRCDPISEHNRLYWYRQTLGQGPEFLTYFQNEAQLEKSRLLSDRFSAERPKGSFSTLEIQRTEQGDSAMYLCASRHSGSSYNEQFFGPGTRLTVL.

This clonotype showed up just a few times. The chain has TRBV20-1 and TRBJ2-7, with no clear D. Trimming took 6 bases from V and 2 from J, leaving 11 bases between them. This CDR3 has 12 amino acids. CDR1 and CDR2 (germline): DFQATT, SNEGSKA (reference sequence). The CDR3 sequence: CSAPAATYEQYF. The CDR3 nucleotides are TGCAGTGCACCGGCGGCAACCTACGAGCAGTACTTC.

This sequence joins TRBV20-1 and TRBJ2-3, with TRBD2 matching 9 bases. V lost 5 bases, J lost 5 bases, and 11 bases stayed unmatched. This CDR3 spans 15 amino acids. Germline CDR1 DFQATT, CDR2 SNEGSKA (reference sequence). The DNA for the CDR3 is TGCAGTGCTGGGCGCGGCGGGGGGGTAGGAGATACGCAGTATTTT. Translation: CSAGRGGGVGDTQYF.

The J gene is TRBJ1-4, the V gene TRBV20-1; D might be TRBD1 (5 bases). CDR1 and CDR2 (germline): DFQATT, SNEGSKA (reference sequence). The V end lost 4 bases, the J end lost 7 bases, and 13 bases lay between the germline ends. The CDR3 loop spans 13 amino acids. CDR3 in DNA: TGCAGTGCTACTGCAGGGACGATTGAAAAACTGTTTTTT. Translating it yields CSATAGTIEKLFF.

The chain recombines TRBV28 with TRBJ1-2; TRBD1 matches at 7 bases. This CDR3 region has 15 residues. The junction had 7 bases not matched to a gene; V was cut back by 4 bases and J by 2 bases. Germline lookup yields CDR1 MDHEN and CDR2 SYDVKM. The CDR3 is CASSSTGFENYGYTF. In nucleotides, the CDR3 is TGTGCCAGCAGTTCGACAGGGTTTGAGAACTATGGCTACACCTTC.

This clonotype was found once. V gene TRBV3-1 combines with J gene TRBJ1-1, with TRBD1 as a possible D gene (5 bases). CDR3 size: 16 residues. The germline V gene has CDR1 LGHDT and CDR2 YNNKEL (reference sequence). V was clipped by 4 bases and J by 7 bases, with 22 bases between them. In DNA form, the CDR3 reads TGTGCCAGCAGCCTGTATCCCGGGACCGGATTCGGTGAAGCTTTCTTT. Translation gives CASSLYPGTGFGEAFF.

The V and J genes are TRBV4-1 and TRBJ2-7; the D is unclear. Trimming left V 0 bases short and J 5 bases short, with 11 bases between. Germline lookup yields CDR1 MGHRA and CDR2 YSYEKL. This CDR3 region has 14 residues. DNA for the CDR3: TGCGCCAGCAGCCAAGATGGATCCATCGACGAGCAGTACTTC. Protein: CASSQDGSIDEQYF.